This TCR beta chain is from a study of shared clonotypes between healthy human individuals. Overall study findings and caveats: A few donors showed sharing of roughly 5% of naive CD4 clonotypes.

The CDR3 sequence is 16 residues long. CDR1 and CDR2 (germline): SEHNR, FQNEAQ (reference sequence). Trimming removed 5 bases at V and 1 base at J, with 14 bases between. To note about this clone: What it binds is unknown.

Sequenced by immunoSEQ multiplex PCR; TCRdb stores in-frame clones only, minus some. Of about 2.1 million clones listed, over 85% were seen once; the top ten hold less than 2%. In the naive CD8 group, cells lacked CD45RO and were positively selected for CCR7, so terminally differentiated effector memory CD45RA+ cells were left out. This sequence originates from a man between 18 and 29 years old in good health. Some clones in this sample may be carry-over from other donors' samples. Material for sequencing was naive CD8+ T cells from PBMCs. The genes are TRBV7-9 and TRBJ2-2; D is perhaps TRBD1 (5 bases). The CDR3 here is CASSDHQGVNTGELFF. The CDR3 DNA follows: TGTGCCAGCAGCGATCATCAAGGGGTGAACACCGGGGAGCTGTTTTTT.